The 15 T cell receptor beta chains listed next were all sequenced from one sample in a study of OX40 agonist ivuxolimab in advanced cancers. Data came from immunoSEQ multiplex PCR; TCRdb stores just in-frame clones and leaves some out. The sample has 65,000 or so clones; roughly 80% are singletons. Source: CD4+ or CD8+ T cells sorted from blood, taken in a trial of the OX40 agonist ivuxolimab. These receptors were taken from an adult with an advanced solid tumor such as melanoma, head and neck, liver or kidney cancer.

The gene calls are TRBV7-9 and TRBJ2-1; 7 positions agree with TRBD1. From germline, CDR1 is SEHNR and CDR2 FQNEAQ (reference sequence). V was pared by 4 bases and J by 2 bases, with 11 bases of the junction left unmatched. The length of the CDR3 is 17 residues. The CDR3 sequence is CASSSTGTEKAYNEQFF. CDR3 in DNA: TGTGCCAGCAGCTCAACCGGGACAGAGAAGGCCTACAATGAGCAGTTCTTC. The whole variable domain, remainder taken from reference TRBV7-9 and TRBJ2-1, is DTGVSQNPRHKITKRGQNVTFRCDPISEHNRLYWYRQTLGQGPEFLTYFQNEAQLEKSRLLSDRFSAERPKGSFSTLEIQRTEQGDSAMYLCASSSTGTEKAYNEQFFGPGTRLTVL.

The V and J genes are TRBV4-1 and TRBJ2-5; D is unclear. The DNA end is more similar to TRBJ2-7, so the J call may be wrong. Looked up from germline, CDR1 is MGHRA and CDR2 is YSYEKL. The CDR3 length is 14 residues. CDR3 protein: CASSQELSDYEQYF. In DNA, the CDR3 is TGCGCCAGCAGCCAAGAACTATCGGATTACGAGCAGTACTTC.

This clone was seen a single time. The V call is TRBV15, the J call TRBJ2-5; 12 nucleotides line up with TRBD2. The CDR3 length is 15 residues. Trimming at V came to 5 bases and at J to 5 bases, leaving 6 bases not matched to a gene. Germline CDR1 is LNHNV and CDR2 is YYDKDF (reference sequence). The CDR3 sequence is CATSGWTSGMETQYF. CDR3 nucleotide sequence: TGTGCCACCAGCGGATGGACTAGCGGGATGGAGACCCAGTACTTC. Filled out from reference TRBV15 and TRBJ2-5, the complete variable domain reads DAMVIQNPRYQVTQFGKPVTLSCSQTLNHNVMYWYQQKSSQAPKLLFHYYDKDFNNEADTPDNFQSRRPNTSFCFLDIRSPGLGDTAMYLCATSGWTSGMETQYFGPGTRLLVL.

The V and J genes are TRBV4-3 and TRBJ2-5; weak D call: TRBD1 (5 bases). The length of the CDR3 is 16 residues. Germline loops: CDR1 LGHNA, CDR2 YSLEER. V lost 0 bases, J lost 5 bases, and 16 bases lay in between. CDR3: CASSQDSGQGGETQYF. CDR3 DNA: TGCGCCAGCAGCCAAGATTCAGGGCAGGGCGGTGAGACCCAGTACTTC.

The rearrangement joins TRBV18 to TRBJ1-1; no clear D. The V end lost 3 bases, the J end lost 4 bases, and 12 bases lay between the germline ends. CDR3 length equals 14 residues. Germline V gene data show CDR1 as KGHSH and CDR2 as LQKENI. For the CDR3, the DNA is TGTGCCAGCTCACCCCCGACGTCGCCCACTGAAGCTTTCTTT. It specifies CASSPPTSPTEAFF. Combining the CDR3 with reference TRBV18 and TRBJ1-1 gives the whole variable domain NAGVMQNPRHLVRRRGQEARLRCSPMKGHSHVYWYRQLPEEGLKFMVYLQKENIIDESGMPKERFSAEFPKEGPSILRIQQVVRGDSAAYFCASSPPTSPTEAFFGQGTRLTVV.

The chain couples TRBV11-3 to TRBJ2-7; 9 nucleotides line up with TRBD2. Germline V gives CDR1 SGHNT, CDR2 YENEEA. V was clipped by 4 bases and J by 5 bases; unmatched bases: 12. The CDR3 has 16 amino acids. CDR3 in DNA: TGTGCCAGCAGCTCGACAGACATTAGCGGGAGCCACGAGCAGTACTTC. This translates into CASSSTDISGSHEQYF.

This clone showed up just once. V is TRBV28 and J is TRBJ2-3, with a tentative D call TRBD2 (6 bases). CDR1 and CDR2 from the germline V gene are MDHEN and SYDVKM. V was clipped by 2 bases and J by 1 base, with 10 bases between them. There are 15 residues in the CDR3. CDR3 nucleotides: TGTGCCAGCAGTTTAACGGGAGCCGGCACAGATACGCAGTATTTT. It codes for CASSLTGAGTDTQYF. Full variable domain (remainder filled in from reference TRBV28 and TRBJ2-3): DVKVTQSSRYLVKRTGEKVFLECVQDMDHENMFWYRQDPGLGLRLIYFSYDVKMKEKGDIPEGYSVSREKKERFSLILESASTNQTSMYLCASSLTGAGTDTQYFGPGTRLTVL.

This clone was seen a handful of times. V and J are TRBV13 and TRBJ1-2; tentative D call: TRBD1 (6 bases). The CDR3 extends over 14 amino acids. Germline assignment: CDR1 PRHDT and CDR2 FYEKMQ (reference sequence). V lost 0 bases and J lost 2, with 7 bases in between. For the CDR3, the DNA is TGTGCCAGCAGCTTAGGTACAGGGAACTATGGCTACACCTTC. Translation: CASSLGTGNYGYTF.

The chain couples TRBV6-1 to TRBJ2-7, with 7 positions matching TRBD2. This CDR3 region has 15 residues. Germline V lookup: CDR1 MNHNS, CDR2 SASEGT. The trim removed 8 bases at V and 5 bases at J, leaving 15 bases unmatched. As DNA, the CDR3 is TGTGCCAGCTCCGAGGGAGGGAGACTGCTGGACGAGCAGTACTTC. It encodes CASSEGGRLLDEQYF.

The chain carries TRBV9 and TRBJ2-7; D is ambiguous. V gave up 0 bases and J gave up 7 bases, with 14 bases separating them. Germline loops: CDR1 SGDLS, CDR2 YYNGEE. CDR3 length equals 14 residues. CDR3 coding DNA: TGTGCCAGCAGCGTAGGAGGCGGCCGCGTGGAGCAGTACTTC. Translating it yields CASSVGGGRVEQYF. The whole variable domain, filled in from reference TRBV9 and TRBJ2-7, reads DSGVTQTPKHLITATGQRVTLRCSPRSGDLSVYWYQQSLDQGLQFLIQYYNGEERAKGNILERFSAQQFPDLHSELNLSSLELGDSALYFCASSVGGGRVEQYFGPGTRLTVT.

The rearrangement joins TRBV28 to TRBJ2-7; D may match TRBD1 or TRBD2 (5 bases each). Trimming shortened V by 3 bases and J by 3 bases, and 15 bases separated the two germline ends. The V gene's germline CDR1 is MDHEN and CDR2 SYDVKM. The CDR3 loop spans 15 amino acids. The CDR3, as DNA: TGTGCCAGCAGTTTCCGGGACCCCAGGCTCTACGAGCAGTACTTC. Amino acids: CASSFRDPRLYEQYF.

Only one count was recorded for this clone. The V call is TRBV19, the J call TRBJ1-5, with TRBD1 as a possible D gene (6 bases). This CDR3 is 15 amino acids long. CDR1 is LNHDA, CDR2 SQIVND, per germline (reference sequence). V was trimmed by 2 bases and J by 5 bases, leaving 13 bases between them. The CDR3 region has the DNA TGTGCCAGTAGTATACAGGGGACTGGCTATCAGCCCCAGCATTTT. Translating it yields CASSIQGTGYQPQHF.

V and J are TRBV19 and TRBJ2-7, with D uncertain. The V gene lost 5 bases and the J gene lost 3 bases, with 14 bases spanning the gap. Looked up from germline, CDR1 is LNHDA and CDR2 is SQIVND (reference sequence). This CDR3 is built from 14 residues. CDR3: CASSARVSNYEQYF. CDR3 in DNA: TGTGCCAGTAGTGCTAGGGTTTCCAACTACGAGCAGTACTTC. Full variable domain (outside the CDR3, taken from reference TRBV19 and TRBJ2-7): DGGITQSPKYLFRKEGQNVTLSCEQNLNHDAMYWYRQDPGQGLRLIYYSQIVNDFQKGDIAEGYSVSREKKESFPLTVTSAQKNPTAFYLCASSARVSNYEQYFGPGTRLTVT.

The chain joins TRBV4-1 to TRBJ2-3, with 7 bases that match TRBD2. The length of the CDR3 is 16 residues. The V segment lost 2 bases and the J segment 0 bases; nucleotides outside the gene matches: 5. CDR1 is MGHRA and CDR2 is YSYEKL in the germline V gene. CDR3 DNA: TGCGCCAGCAGCCAACCTAGCGGTTTTAGCACAGATACGCAGTATTTT. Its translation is CASSQPSGFSTDTQYF.

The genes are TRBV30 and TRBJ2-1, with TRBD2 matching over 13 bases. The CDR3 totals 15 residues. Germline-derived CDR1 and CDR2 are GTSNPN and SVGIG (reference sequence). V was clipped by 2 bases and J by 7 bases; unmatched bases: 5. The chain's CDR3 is CAWSPGLAGTNEQFF. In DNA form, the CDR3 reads TGTGCCTGGAGTCCGGGACTAGCGGGAACTAATGAGCAGTTCTTC.